What follows are 24 T cell receptor beta chains derived from one specimen sequenced in a study of early T cells in non-severe SARS-CoV-2 infection. TCRdb used MiXCR to reprocess the 5' RACE reads, holding one entry per CDR3 protein. The sample consists of 20,000 to 30,000 distinct CDR3 sequences, approximately 5.1% of them appearing once. The sequencing input was whole blood. The source is an adult who was a healthcare worker with PCR-confirmed SARS-CoV-2 infection or an uninfected control (not recorded which).

The rearrangement joins TRBV18 to TRBJ1-2; no reliable D call. Trimming stripped 3 bases from V and 2 bases from J, with 7 bases between. In germline, CDR1 is KGHSH, CDR2 LQKENI. This CDR3 has 13 residues. The CDR3 is CASSPNSNYGYTF. DNA of the CDR3: TGTGCCAGCTCACCGAACAGCAACTATGGCTACACCTTC.

This clonotype showed up many times. The chain links TRBV7-9 to TRBJ2-5; possibly TRBD1 for D (6 bases). This CDR3 spans 15 amino acids. Germline CDR1 and CDR2: SEHNR and FQNEAQ (reference sequence). Deletions cut 3 bases from V and 5 bases from J, with 16 bases between. CDR3 nucleotides: TGTGCCAGCAGCTTCGTGGACAGAGCCTCGGAGACCCAGTACTTC. Its protein is CASSFVDRASETQYF.

V gene TRBV12-3 or TRBV12-4 combines with J gene TRBJ2-3; perhaps TRBD1 as D (6 bases). The CDR3 is made up of 14 amino acids. V lost 5 bases and J 2 bases, leaving 11 bases between the germline ends. CDR3 coding DNA: TGTGCCAGCAGTGCCTACAGGGACACAGATACGCAGTATTTT. It is translated as CASSAYRDTDTQYF.

This clonotype was observed at least ten times. CDR3 sequence reads: CASREVSYNEQFF. The CDR3 bases are TGTGCCAGCCGGGAGGTCTCCTACAATGAGCAGTTCTTC. This rearrangement joins TRBV6-2 or TRBV6-3 to TRBJ2-1, with 7 bases lining up with TRBD2. CDR1 and CDR2 (germline): MNHEY, SVGEGT. The CDR3 totals 13 residues. The trim removed 8 bases at V and 0 bases at J, leaving 1 base unmatched.

The V gene is TRBV9, the J gene TRBJ1-4, with unresolved D. The CDR3 runs to 14 residues. The V end lost 3 bases, the J end lost 10 bases, and 16 bases lay between the germline ends. Germline CDR1 and CDR2: SGDLS and YYNGEE. CDR3 in DNA: TGTGCCAGCAGCGCGCAGTTAGCGGCCGGAAAACTGTTTTTT. It codes for CASSAQLAAGKLFF.

This clonotype was seen a few times. The V gene is TRBV4-1, the J gene TRBJ2-7; D tentatively fits TRBD1 or TRBD2 (5 bases each). V was pared by 0 bases and J by 4 bases, with 13 bases between. The CDR3 spans 15 residues. Germline CDR1 is MGHRA and CDR2 is YSYEKL. The CDR3 DNA sequence: TGCGCCAGCAGCCAAGACCCCGGGACCATATACGAGCAGTACTTC. It yields the protein CASSQDPGTIYEQYF.

This clonotype occurred many times. Written as DNA, the CDR3 is TGTGCCAGTACTTCTAGCGGGGGGAACACCGGGGAGCTGTTTTTT. It codes for CASTSSGGNTGELFF. The V call is TRBV19, the J call TRBJ2-2; 10 nucleotides match TRBD2. V lost 7 bases, J lost 1 base, and 3 bases stayed unmatched. This CDR3 spans 15 amino acids. Per germline, CDR1 LNHDA and CDR2 SQIVND (reference sequence). Filled out from reference TRBV19 and TRBJ2-2, the complete variable domain reads DGGITQSPKYLFRKEGQNVTLSCEQNLNHDAMYWYRQDPGQGLRLIYYSQIVNDFQKGDIAEGYSVSREKKESFPLTVTSAQKNPTAFYLCASTSSGGNTGELFFGEGSRLTVL.

J is TRBJ2-3 and V is TRBV12-3 or TRBV12-4; 8 bases are a match to TRBD2. CDR3 length equals 13 residues. After removal of 3 bases from V and 13 bases from J, the junction contained 9 bases not matched to a gene. The CDR3 nucleotides read TGTGCCAGCAGTTTTTCCAGCGGGGGTATGGAGTATTTT. It yields the protein CASSFSSGGMEYF.

This clonotype was seen many times. This rearrangement joins TRBV7-9 to TRBJ1-2; a weak D match, TRBD1 (5 bases). Germline lookup yields CDR1 SEHNR and CDR2 FQNEAQ (reference sequence). The CDR3 loop spans 15 amino acids. V gave up 5 bases and J gave up 3 bases, with 16 bases separating them. CDR3 in DNA: TGTGCCAGCAGCCCGGGACCGATCCTGGACTATGGCTACACCTTC. This translates into CASSPGPILDYGYTF.

The rearrangement joins TRBV19 to TRBJ2-4; TRBD1 aligns across 7 bases. Germline trimming cut 1 base from V and 2 bases from J; bases unmatched to any gene: 5. This CDR3 contains 16 residues. Germline lookup yields CDR1 LNHDA and CDR2 SQIVND (reference sequence). CDR3 loop: CASSIGRQGTKNIQYF. The DNA of the CDR3 is TGTGCCAGTAGTATAGGACGACAGGGAACCAAAAACATTCAGTACTTC.

This clonotype was found many times. This chain links TRBV28 with TRBJ2-7, with D possibly called TRBD1 or TRBD2 (5 bases each). V lost 6 bases and J lost 2, with 14 bases in between. CDR1 and CDR2 from the germline V gene are MDHEN and SYDVKM. This CDR3 is built from 14 residues. The CDR3 spells CASSSGDGAYEQYF. In nucleotides, the CDR3 is TGTGCCAGCAGCTCCGGGGACGGCGCCTACGAGCAGTACTTC. Together with reference TRBV28 and TRBJ2-7, the CDR3 gives the full variable domain: DVKVTQSSRYLVKRTGEKVFLECVQDMDHENMFWYRQDPGLGLRLIYFSYDVKMKEKGDIPEGYSVSREKKERFSLILESASTNQTSMYLCASSSGDGAYEQYFGPGTRLTVT.

This clonotype showed up many times. The junction departs from the called germline gene at one end, perhaps through a read error. The genes are TRBV7-9 and TRBJ2-3; the D gene is possibly TRBD1 (5 bases). The CDR3 is 11 residues long. Germline CDR1 is SEHNR and CDR2 is FQNEAQ (reference sequence). As DNA, the CDR3 is TGTGCCAGCAGCTTAGGACAGCTCAGAACTTTT. Protein sequence: CASSLGQLRTF.

The chain has TRBV9 and TRBJ2-5; TRBD2 might be the D (6 bases). V was clipped by 4 bases and J by 2 bases, with 18 bases between them. CDR1 is SGDLS and CDR2 is YYNGEE in the germline V gene. This CDR3 comprises 16 residues. The CDR3 coding sequence is TGTGCCAGCAGCCCCCGAGGAGGGACTTCACAAGAGACCCAGTACTTC. It codes for CASSPRGGTSQETQYF.

The chain joins TRBV2 to TRBJ1-1; D unresolved. Germline lookup yields CDR1 SNHLY and CDR2 FYNNEI. Trimming took off 4 bases at V and 8 bases at J, with 11 bases between the two ends. This CDR3 is 12 amino acids long. CDR3 protein: CASSGQDGEAFF. The CDR3 region has the DNA TGTGCCAGCAGTGGGCAAGACGGCGAAGCTTTCTTT.

This clonotype showed up many times. The V and J genes are TRBV19 and TRBJ2-1; the D gene is possibly TRBD1 (5 bases). Germline V gene lookup returns CDR1 LNHDA and CDR2 SQIVND (reference sequence). The V gene lost 2 bases and the J gene lost 9 bases, with 20 bases spanning the gap. The CDR3 covers 16 residues. CDR3 nucleotide sequence: TGTGCCAGTAGTATAACGGGCGCAGGGTCTCCCAGTGAGCAGTTCTTC. As protein: CASSITGAGSPSEQFF.

The V call is TRBV10-3, the J call TRBJ1-3, with no clear D. CDR1 and CDR2 (germline): ENHRY, SYGVKD. The CDR3 length is 13 residues. Trimming removed 6 bases at V and 4 bases at J, with 10 bases between. The CDR3 region is CAIRVLSGNTIYF. CDR3 DNA sequence: TGTGCCATCAGGGTCTTATCCGGAAACACCATATATTTT.

A remark on this clonotype: A much larger clone lies a single base off, so this may be a read error. This chain joins TRBV19 and TRBJ2-2; D is uncertain. The CDR3 runs 15 residues. V was shortened by 7 bases and J by 2 bases, with 14 bases between the two germline ends. Germline CDR1 and CDR2: LNHDA and SQIVND (reference sequence). This CDR3 is CASTSQPENTGELFF. In nucleotides, the CDR3 is TGTGCCAGTACCTCCCAGCCAGAAAACACCGGGGAGCTGTTTTTT.

This clonotype is deemed medium-sized (0.01 to 0.1%). The chain joins TRBV20-1 to TRBJ2-4, with TRBD1 matching over 7 bases. Germline CDR1 is DFQATT and CDR2 is SNEGSKA (reference sequence). The V and J ends lost 2 bases and 3 bases, in that order; junction bases with no gene match: 10. The CDR3 is made up of 16 amino acids. CDR3 bases: TGCAGTGCTAGAAGAGGCAGGGGGTTCGTCAAAAACATTCAGTACTTC. It specifies CSARRGRGFVKNIQYF.

The chain uses TRBV21-1 and TRBJ1-1; TRBD1 reflects the table's D call only, with no check against the DNA. TRBV21-1 is assigned pseudogene status. The CDR3 extends over 16 amino acids. The CDR3 nucleotides read TGTGCCAGCAGCAGAGCTGGGACAGGGGGAAACACTGAAGCTTTCTTT. Translation: CASSRAGTGGNTEAFF.

This clonotype was counted at least ten times. The genes are TRBV30 and TRBJ2-2; D unclear. The CDR3 covers 12 residues. Germline CDR1 is GTSNPN and CDR2 is SVGIG (reference sequence). V lost 0 bases to trimming and J lost 3 bases, with 2 bases between them. The CDR3 sequence is CAWSVYTGELFF. CDR3 DNA sequence: TGTGCCTGGAGTGTCTACACCGGGGAGCTGTTTTTT.

This clonotype was counted many times. The CDR3 loop reads CSASSRAGGTYEQYF. The CDR3 DNA sequence: TGCAGTGCTAGCTCCAGGGCGGGGGGGACCTACGAGCAGTACTTC. This chain links TRBV20-1 with TRBJ2-7; 9 bases line up with TRBD2. J gave up 2 bases and V 3 bases, and 8 bases lay outside the gene matches. The germline gives CDR1 DFQATT, CDR2 SNEGSKA (reference sequence). The CDR3 consists of 15 residues.

This clonotype appeared a few times. The V and J genes are TRBV7-2 and TRBJ1-5; D unclear. Germline V gene sequence: CDR1 SGHTA, CDR2 FQGNSA. V gave up 1 base and J gave up 3 bases, with 4 bases separating them. The CDR3 consists of 13 residues. CDR3 sequence: CASSLESNQPQHF. In DNA, the CDR3 is TGTGCCAGCAGCTTAGAGTCCAATCAGCCCCAGCATTTT.

This clonotype has at least ten counts. The chain carries TRBV29-1 and TRBJ2-7, with D possibly being TRBD1 (5 bases). From germline, CDR1 is SQVTM and CDR2 ANQGSEA. This CDR3 has 12 residues. The CDR3 DNA is TGCAGTGCCTTGGGCCAGGGCTACGAGCAGTACTTC. Its protein product is CSALGQGYEQYF.

This clonotype was seen ten or more times. The rearrangement joins TRBV20-1 to TRBJ2-1; 8 positions match TRBD1. The CDR3 has 16 residues. From germline, CDR1 is DFQATT and CDR2 SNEGSKA (reference sequence). V lost 1 base, J lost 6 bases, and 11 bases stayed unmatched. CDR3 amino acids: CSARAPDRGGGNEQFF. CDR3 nucleotides: TGCAGTGCTAGAGCCCCAGACAGGGGTGGTGGCAATGAGCAGTTCTTC.